This T cell receptor (beta chain) is drawn from a study of T cell responses to AZD1222 COVID-19 vaccine (dated by TCRdb to the early 2020s). With respect to the entire study: AZD1222 recipients whose second dose came at about 4 weeks and those whose second dose came at about 12 weeks were combined into one group, since spike-specific TCR depth and breadth did not differ between the two schedules. A total of about 250 trial participants underwent TCR sequencing, of whom roughly 210 had received two doses of AZD1222 and some 25 had received two doses of the MenACWY control vaccine. Trial participants were enrolled by age into 18-55, 56-69 and 70-plus year subgroups, with 148, 28 and 57 TCR-sequenced participants respectively. What the authors observed across the whole study: Conclusions about previously exposed vaccinees are limited because only 6 or 7 AZD1222 recipients were SARS-CoV-2 seropositive at baseline. Reportedly, almost half of the unique spike-specific TCRs recognized epitopes lying outside the regions that are mutated in the B.1.351 and B.1.1.7 variants. Participants were mostly white British and included more females than males, and it was suggested by the authors that clonal diversity may have been underestimated. Because no day 14 peak-response samples were available, repertoires were characterized only after the peak T cell response. The 56-69-year group was small, and its depth increase did not reach significance, likely because of low power. Spike-specific TCR breadth and depth rose significantly after two AZD1222 doses compared with day 0 and with MenACWY recipients. The whole spike protein was spanned by vaccine-associated CD4 TCRs, and dominant responses were seen in regions 160-218 and 743-854.

Per the publication, the time point label means: baseline before first vaccination. The vaccinee samples were drawn from two UK trials, COV001 and COV002, one of which was a single-blind randomized controlled phase 2/3 trial testing AZD1222 (ChAdOx1 nCoV-19) in healthy adults. Trial participant PBMC samples were collected at day 0 and day 28 after the second dose for TCRbeta chain sequencing. Including cysteine and phenylalanine, the CDR3 has 12 amino acids. Of all the DNA, just the CDR3 is kept, 36 bases in frame from base 1. The germline V gene encodes CDR1 LNHDA and CDR2 SQIVND (reference sequence). Germline trimming: 6 bases from V, 9 bases from J; junction bases outside gene matches: 2. This clone has only a few counts. The antigen this receptor binds is unknown. The sample holds no much larger clone one base away, and base qualities are not on file. The CDR3 regions of human TCRbeta chains were analyzed by immunosequencing. As for the authors' bioinformatics: Repertoire TCRs were matched against a reference library of SARS-CoV-2-specific TCRs generated with the MIRA antigen-specificity platform. Breadth was defined as the fraction of unique TCRs that were SARS-CoV-2-associated, and depth was defined as the fraction of total T cells that were SARS-CoV-2-associated. Using the MIRA data, each spike-specific TCR was mapped to the spike region that the TCR reacts to and placed in a CD4 or CD8 class. Log10-transformed breadth and depth values were compared by one-way ANOVA with Sidak's multiple comparisons tests. The table was pulled from immuneACCESS by TCRdb, which kept in-frame rearrangements only. Such tables lose some clones; where checked, under half of the loss comes from unresolved V genes, and the rest has no known cause. D and trimming come from the DNA, and the V and J calls and clone size come from that table. For this sample there are about 150,000 clones; 92% appear just once. The ten largest clones capture about 3.7% of the sample.

The sequence is built from TRBV19 and TRBJ1-4; the junction holds 9 bases that match TRBD1. The sample consisted of peripheral blood, taken on day 0 of AZD1222 vaccination. The receptor comes from an adult in good health. Here is the DNA: TGTGCCAGTAGAGGACAGGGGAAAAAACTGTTTTTT. Translated, this gives CASRGQGKKLFF.